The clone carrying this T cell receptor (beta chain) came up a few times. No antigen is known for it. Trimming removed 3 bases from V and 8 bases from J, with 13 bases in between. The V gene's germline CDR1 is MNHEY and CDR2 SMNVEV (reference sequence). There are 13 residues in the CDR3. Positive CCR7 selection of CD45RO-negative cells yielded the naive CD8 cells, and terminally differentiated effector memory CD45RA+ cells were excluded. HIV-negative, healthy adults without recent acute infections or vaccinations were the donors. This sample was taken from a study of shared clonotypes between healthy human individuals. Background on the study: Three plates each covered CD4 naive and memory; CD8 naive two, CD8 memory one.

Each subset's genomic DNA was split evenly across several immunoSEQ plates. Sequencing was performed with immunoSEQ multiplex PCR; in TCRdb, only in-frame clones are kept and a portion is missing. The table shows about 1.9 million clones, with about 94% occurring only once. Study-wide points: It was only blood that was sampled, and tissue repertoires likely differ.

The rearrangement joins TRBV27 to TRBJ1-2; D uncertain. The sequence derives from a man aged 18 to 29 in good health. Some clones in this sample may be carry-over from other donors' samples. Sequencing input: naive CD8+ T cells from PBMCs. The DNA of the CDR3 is TGTGCCAGCAGTTTCGGCGGGGTGAGAGGCTACACCTTC. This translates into CASSFGGVRGYTF.